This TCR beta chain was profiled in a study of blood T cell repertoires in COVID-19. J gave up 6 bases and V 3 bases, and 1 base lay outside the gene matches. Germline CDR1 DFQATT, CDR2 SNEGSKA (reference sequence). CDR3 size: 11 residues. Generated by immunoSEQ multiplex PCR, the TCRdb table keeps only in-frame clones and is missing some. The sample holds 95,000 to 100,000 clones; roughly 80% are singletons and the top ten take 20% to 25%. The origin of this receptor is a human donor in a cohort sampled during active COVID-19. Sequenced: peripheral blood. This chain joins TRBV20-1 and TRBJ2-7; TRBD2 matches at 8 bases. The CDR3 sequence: CSASGGGEQYF. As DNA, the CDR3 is TGCAGTGCTAGCGGGGGGGGCGAGCAGTACTTC.